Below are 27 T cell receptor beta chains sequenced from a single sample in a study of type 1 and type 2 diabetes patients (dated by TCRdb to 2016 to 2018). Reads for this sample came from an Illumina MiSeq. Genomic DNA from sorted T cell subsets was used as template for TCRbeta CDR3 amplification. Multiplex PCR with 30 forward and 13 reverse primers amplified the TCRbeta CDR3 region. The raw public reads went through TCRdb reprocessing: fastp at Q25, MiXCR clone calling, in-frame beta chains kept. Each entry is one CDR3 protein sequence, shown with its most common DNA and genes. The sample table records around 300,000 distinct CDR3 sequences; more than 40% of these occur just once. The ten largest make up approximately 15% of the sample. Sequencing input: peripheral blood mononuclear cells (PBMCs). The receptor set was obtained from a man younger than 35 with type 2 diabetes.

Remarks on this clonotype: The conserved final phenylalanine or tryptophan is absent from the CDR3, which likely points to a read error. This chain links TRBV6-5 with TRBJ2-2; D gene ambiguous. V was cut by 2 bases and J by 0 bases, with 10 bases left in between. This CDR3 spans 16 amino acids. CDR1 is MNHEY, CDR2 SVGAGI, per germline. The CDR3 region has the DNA TGTGCCAGCAGTTACAGGCCAGCAGCGAACACCGGGGAGCTGTTTCTT. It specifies CASSYRPAANTGELFL.

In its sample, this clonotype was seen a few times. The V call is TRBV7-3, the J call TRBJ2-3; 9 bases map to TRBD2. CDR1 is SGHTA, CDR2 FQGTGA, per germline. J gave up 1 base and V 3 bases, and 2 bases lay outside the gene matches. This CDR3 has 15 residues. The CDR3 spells CASSFGGGGTDTQYF. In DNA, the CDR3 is TGTGCCAGCAGCTTTGGCGGGGGGGGCACAGATACGCAGTATTTT.

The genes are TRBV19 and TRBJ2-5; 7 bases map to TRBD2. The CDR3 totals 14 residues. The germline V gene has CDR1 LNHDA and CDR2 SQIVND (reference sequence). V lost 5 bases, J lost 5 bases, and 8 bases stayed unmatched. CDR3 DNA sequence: TGTGCCAGTAGTCCCAACCGAGCGGGGGAGACCCAGTACTTC. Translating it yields CASSPNRAGETQYF.

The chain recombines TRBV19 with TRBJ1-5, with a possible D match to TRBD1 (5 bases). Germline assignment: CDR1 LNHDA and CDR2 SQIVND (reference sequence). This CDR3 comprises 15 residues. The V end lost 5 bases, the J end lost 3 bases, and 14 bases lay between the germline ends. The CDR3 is CASSLVRDLNQPQHF. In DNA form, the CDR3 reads TGTGCCAGTAGTCTAGTACGGGACCTCAATCAGCCCCAGCATTTT.

The CDR3 nucleotides read TGTGCCAGCAGTTTATGGGGGGACCCGACCCACGAGCAGTACTTC. This gives the protein CASSLWGDPTHEQYF. The chain recombines TRBV28 with TRBJ2-7; D is possibly TRBD1 or TRBD2 (5 bases each). The CDR3 covers 15 residues. V lost 0 bases and J lost 5, with 14 bases in between. Germline V gene sequence: CDR1 MDHEN, CDR2 SYDVKM.

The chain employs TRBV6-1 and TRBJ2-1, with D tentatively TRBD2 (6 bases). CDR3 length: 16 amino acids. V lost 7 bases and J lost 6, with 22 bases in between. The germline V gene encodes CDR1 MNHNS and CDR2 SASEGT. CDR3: CASNGFGIAGGNEQFF. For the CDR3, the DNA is TGTGCCAGCAATGGGTTCGGTATAGCCGGGGGCAATGAGCAGTTCTTC.

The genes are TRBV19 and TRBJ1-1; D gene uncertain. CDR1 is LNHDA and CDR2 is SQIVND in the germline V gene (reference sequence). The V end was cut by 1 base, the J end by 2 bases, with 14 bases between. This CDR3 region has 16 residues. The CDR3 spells CASSIGQKFPNTEAFF. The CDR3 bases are TGTGCCAGTAGTATAGGGCAGAAATTCCCAAACACTGAAGCTTTCTTT.

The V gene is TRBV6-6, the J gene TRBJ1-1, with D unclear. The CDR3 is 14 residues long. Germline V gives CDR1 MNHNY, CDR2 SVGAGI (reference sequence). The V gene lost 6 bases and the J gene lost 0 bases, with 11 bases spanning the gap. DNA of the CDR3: TGTGCCAGCAGACCCCATACCGTGAACACTGAAGCTTTCTTT. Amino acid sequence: CASRPHTVNTEAFF.

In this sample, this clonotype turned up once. DNA of the CDR3: TGTGCCAGCACCATAGGGACAGGGGGCATGCCCGGGGAGCTGTTTTTT. Its protein product is CASTIGTGGMPGELFF. This chain links TRBV2 with TRBJ2-2, with 12 bases that match TRBD1. The CDR3 consists of 16 residues. Germline values: CDR1 SNHLY, CDR2 FYNNEI. J gave up 6 bases and V 7 bases, and 9 bases lay outside the gene matches.

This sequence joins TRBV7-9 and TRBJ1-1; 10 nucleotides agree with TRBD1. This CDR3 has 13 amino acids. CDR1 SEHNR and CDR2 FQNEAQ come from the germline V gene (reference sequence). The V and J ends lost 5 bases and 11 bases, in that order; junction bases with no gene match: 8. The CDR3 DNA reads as TGTGCCAGCAGCCTCGGGACAGGGGCTGCGGCTTTCTTT. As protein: CASSLGTGAAAFF.

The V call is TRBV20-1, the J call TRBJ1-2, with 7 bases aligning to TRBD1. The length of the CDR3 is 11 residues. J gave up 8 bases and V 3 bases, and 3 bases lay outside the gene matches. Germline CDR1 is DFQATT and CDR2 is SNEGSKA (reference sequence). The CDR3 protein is CSARTGSGYTF. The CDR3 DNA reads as TGCAGTGCTAGGACAGGGTCCGGCTACACCTTC.

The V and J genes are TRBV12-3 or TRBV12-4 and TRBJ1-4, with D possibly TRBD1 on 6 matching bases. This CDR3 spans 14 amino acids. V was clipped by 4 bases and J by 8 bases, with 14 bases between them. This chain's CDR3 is CASSYEQGREKLFF. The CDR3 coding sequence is TGTGCCAGCAGTTATGAACAGGGAAGAGAAAAACTGTTTTTT.

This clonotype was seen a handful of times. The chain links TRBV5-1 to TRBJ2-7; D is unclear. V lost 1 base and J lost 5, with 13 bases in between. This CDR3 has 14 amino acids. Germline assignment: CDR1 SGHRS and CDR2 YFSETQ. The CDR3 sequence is CASSLYRALNEQYF. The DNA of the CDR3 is TGCGCCAGCAGCTTGTATCGGGCGTTAAACGAGCAGTACTTC.

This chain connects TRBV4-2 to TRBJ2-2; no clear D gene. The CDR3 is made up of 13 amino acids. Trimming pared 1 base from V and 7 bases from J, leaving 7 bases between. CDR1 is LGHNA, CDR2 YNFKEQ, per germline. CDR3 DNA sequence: TGTGCCAGCAGCCAAGTGTTGGGCGGGGAGCTGTTTTTT. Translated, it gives CASSQVLGGELFF.

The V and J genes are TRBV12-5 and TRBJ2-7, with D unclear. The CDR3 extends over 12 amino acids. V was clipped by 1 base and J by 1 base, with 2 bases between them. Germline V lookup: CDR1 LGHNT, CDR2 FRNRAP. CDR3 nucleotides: TGTGCTAGTGGTTTGGGGTCCTACGAGCAGTACTTC. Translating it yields CASGLGSYEQYF. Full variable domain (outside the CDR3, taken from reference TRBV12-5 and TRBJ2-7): DARVTQTPRHKVTEMGQEVTMRCQPILGHNTVFWYRQTMMQGLELLAYFRNRAPLDDSGMPKDRFSAEMPDATLATLKIQPSEPRDSAVYFCASGLGSYEQYFGPGTRLTVT.

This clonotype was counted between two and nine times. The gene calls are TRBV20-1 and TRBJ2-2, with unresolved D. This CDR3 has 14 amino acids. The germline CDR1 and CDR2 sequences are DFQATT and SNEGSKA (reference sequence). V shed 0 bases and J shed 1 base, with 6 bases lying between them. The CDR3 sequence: CSARDRKNTGELFF. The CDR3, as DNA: TGCAGTGCTAGAGACCGCAAGAACACCGGGGAGCTGTTTTTT.

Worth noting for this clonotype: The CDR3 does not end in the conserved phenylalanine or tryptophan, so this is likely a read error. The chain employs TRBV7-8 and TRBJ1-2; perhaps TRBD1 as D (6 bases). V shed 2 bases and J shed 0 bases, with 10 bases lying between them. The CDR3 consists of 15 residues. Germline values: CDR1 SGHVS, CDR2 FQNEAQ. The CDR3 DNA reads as TGTGCCAGCAGCTTAACGACAGGAGCTAACTATGGCTACACCTTA. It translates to CASSLTTGANYGYTL.

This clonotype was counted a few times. The CDR3 DNA sequence: TGTGCCAGCAGTTTAATCGGCCGCGAGCAGTACTTC. It yields the protein CASSLIGREQYF. V gene TRBV27 combines with J gene TRBJ2-7, with D unclear. Germline loops: CDR1 MNHEY, CDR2 SMNVEV (reference sequence). Trimming left V 2 bases short and J 6 bases short, with 8 bases between. There are 12 residues in the CDR3.

The CDR3 DNA follows: TGTGCCAGCAGCCTACTCAGGGGACGGCAAGAGACCCAGTACTTC. Its protein product is CASSLLRGRQETQYF. The genes are TRBV6-5 and TRBJ2-5; a weak D match, TRBD1 (6 bases). Germline V CDR1 and CDR2: MNHEY, SVGAGI. The ends were cut back, 6 bases at V and 2 bases at J, with 16 bases in the middle. The CDR3 has 15 amino acids.

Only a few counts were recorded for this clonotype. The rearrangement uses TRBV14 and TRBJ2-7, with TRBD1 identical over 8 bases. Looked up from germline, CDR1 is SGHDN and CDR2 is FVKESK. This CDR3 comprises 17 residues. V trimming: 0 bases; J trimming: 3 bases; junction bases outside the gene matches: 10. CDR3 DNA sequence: TGTGCCAGCAGCCAAGATCTCGAGACAGGGGTTTTCTACGAGCAGTACTTC. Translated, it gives CASSQDLETGVFYEQYF.

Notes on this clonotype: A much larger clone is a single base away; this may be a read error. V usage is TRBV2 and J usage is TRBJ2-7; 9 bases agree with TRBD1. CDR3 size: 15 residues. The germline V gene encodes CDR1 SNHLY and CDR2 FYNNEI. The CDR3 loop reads CASSEYLGTGYEQHF. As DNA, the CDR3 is TGTGCCAGCAGTGAATACCTCGGGACAGGGTACGAGCAGCACTTC.

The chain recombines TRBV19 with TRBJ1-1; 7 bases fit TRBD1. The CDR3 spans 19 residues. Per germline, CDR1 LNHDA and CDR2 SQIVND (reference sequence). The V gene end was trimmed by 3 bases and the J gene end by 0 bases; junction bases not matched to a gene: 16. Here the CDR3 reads CASSMRSVGQGGMNTEAFF. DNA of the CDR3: TGTGCCAGTAGTATGAGGAGTGTAGGGCAGGGGGGCATGAACACTGAAGCTTTCTTT. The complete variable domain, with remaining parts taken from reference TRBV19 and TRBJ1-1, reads DGGITQSPKYLFRKEGQNVTLSCEQNLNHDAMYWYRQDPGQGLRLIYYSQIVNDFQKGDIAEGYSVSREKKESFPLTVTSAQKNPTAFYLCASSMRSVGQGGMNTEAFFGQGTRLTVV.

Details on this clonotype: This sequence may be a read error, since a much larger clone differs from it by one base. In nucleotides, the CDR3 is TGTGCCATCAGTGAAGCGAGAAATTCACCCCTCCACTTT. Translation gives CAISEARNSPLHF. The chain joins TRBV10-3 to TRBJ1-6; D gene ambiguous. The V gene's germline CDR1 is ENHRY and CDR2 SYGVKD. The CDR3 runs 13 residues. Trimming stripped 3 bases from V and 7 bases from J, with 7 bases between.

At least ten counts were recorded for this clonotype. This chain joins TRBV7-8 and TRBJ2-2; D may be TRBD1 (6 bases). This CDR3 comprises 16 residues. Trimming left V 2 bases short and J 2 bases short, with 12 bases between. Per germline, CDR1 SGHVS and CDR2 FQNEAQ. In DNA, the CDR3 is TGTGCCAGCAGCTTAAGCTTGGGACATAACACCGGGGAGCTGTTTTTT. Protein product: CASSLSLGHNTGELFF.

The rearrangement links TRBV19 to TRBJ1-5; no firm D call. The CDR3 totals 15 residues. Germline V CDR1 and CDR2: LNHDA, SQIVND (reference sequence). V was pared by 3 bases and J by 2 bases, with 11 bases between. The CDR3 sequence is CASSMVYWGNQPQHF. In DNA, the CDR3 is TGTGCCAGTAGTATGGTATACTGGGGCAATCAGCCCCAGCATTTT.

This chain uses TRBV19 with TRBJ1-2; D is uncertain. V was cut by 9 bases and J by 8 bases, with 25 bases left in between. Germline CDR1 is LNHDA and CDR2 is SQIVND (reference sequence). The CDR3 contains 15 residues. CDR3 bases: TGTGCCAGCTATGACCCCGGATCCGGAACCCACGGCTACACCTTC. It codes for CASYDPGSGTHGYTF.

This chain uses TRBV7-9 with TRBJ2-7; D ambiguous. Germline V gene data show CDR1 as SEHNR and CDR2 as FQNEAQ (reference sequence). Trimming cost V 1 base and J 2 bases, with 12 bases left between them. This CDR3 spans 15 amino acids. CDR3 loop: CASSLGTGLAYEQYF. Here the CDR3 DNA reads TGTGCCAGCAGCTTAGGGACGGGCCTTGCCTACGAGCAGTACTTC.